These T cell receptor beta chains were read from a single sample in a study of T cells after yellow fever vaccination. Via MiXCR, TCRdb re-called the 5' RACE reads, giving one row per CDR3 protein. The data contain just under 600,000 distinct CDR3 sequences, about 13% of them seen just once; the ten biggest clones take up more than 13%. The material sequenced was PBMCs, taken on the day of the yellow fever booster vaccination. The receptors were sampled from a man aged 30 to 39 who received the YFV17D yellow fever vaccine. The CDR3 runs from the conserved cysteine through the conserved F or W. The order of the fields is J gene, V gene, clone size, D gene, CDR3 protein, CDR3 DNA. D genes are given only for firm matches. Clone sizes are given selectively: once, few, many, or a class where the clone is expanded.

J: TRBJ2-1; V: TRBV5-4; size: few; D: NA; CDR3: CASSLASYEQFF; DNA: TGTGCCAGCAGCTTAGCTAGTTATGAGCAGTTCTTC
J: TRBJ2-1; V: TRBV3-1; size: many; D: TRBD2; CDR3: CASTSGYNEQFF; DNA: TGTGCCAGCACTAGCGGCTACAATGAGCAGTTCTTC
J: TRBJ2-7; V: TRBV14; size: few; D: NA; CDR3: CASSARGPVREQYF; DNA: TGTGCCAGCAGTGCACGAGGGCCGGTCCGCGAGCAGTACTTC
J: TRBJ2-2; V: TRBV7-6; size: NA; D: NA; CDR3: CASSFPRGPPGELFF; DNA: TGTGCCAGCAGCTTTCCCAGGGGACCGCCCGGGGAGCTGTTTTTT
J: TRBJ2-3; V: TRBV20-1; size: NA; D: NA; CDR3: CSAQGSRQSGRTDTQYF; DNA: TGCAGTGCTCAAGGAAGCAGGCAAAGCGGGCGCACAGATACGCAGTATTTT
J: TRBJ2-7; V: TRBV7-2; size: few; D: TRBD2; CDR3: CASSLAGISGREEQYF; DNA: TGTGCCAGCAGCTTAGCGGGGATTAGCGGGAGAGAAGAGCAGTACTTC
J: TRBJ2-2; V: TRBV12-3/TRBV12-4; size: few; D: NA; CDR3: CASCPDRNTGELFF; DNA: TGTGCCAGCTGCCCTGACCGGAACACCGGGGAGCTGTTTTTT
J: TRBJ2-1; V: TRBV20-1; size: few; D: TRBD2; CDR3: CSARGREATGLAEHNEQFF; DNA: TGCAGTGCTAGAGGACGTGAAGCAACGGGACTAGCGGAGCACAATGAGCAGTTCTTC
J: TRBJ2-7; V: TRBV20-1; size: NA; D: TRBD2; CDR3: CSASERGDFHEQYF; DNA: TGCAGTGCTAGCGAGCGGGGAGATTTCCACGAGCAGTACTTC
J: TRBJ2-7; V: TRBV5-1; size: many; D: TRBD1; CDR3: CASSTRQGPIKFSSYEQYF; DNA: TGCGCCAGCAGCACCCGACAGGGCCCGATCAAGTTCTCTAGCTACGAGCAGTACTTC
J: TRBJ2-5; V: TRBV7-9; size: NA; D: NA; CDR3: CASSPGGSSAPETQYF; DNA: TGTGCCAGCAGCCCAGGCGGTAGCTCGGCTCCGGAGACCCAGTACTTC
J: TRBJ2-1; V: TRBV25-1; size: many; D: NA; CDR3: CASSELLVNEQFF; DNA: TGTGCCAGCAGTGAACTCTTAGTCAATGAGCAGTTCTTC
J: TRBJ1-3; V: TRBV10-1; size: few; D: NA; CDR3: CASSVDSDISSGNTIYF; DNA: TGCGCCAGCAGTGTGGACAGTGATATTTCCTCTGGAAACACCATATATTTT
J: TRBJ2-4; V: TRBV23-1; size: few; D: NA; CDR3: CASSQSALVPANIQYF; DNA: TGCGCCAGCAGTCAATCGGCCCTGGTCCCTGCAAACATTCAGTACTTC
J: TRBJ2-5; V: TRBV6-5; size: NA; D: NA; CDR3: CASSYSQGRETQYF; DNA: TGTGCCAGCAGTTACTCACAGGGTCGAGAGACCCAGTACTTC
J: TRBJ2-1; V: TRBV29-1; size: NA; D: TRBD1; CDR3: CSARTGQLGYNEQFF; DNA: TGCAGCGCTCGGACAGGGCAACTTGGCTACAATGAGCAGTTCTTC
J: TRBJ2-1; V: TRBV5-6; size: NA; D: NA; CDR3: CASSLAGDKFF; DNA: TGTGCCAGCAGCTTGGCCGGGGACAAGTTCTTC
J: TRBJ1-1; V: TRBV14; size: NA; D: TRBD1; CDR3: CASSDRASGTEAFF; DNA: TGTGCCAGCAGCGACAGGGCTAGTGGGACTGAAGCTTTCTTT
J: TRBJ1-1; V: TRBV7-2; size: few; D: TRBD1; CDR3: CASSLTGVYTEAFF; DNA: TGTGCCAGCAGCTTAACAGGGGTGTACACTGAAGCTTTCTTT
J: TRBJ2-5; V: TRBV7-2; size: NA; D: TRBD2; CDR3: CASSFSAGVSETQYF; DNA: TGTGCCAGCAGCTTCTCCGCGGGAGTCAGTGAGACCCAGTACTTC
J: TRBJ2-3; V: TRBV5-4; size: NA; D: NA; CDR3: CASGPGLDTQYF; DNA: TGTGCCAGCGGGCCGGGACTGGATACGCAGTATTTT
J: TRBJ2-3; V: TRBV12-3/TRBV12-4; size: NA; D: TRBD2; CDR3: CASRSGLAGPSGTQYF; DNA: TGTGCCAGCAGATCCGGACTAGCGGGGCCTTCGGGTACGCAGTATTTT
J: TRBJ1-2; V: TRBV7-8; size: NA; D: TRBD1; CDR3: CASSPSGGDRSYTF; DNA: TGTGCCAGCAGCCCCTCTGGGGGGGACAGGAGCTACACCTTC
J: TRBJ2-7; V: TRBV20-1; size: few; D: NA; CDR3: CSASPPSSYEQYF; DNA: TGCAGTGCTAGCCCCCCCTCCTCCTACGAGCAGTACTTC
J: TRBJ1-4; V: TRBV7-2; size: NA; D: NA; CDR3: CASSLAGRGYEKLFF; DNA: TGTGCCAGCAGCTTAGCTGGCAGAGGGTATGAAAAACTGTTTTTT
J: TRBJ2-4; V: TRBV12-3/TRBV12-4; size: NA; D: NA; CDR3: CASSGGRLAKNIQYF; DNA: TGTGCCAGCAGTGGGGGGCGGCTAGCCAAAAACATTCAGTACTTC
J: TRBJ1-2; V: TRBV6-2/TRBV6-3; size: few; D: NA; CDR3: CASCKNYGYTF; DNA: TGTGCCAGCTGCAAGAACTATGGCTACACCTTC
J: TRBJ2-1; V: TRBV12-3/TRBV12-4; size: few; D: TRBD1; CDR3: CASSRSGTGSNEQFF; DNA: TGTGCCAGCAGCAGGAGCGGGACAGGGTCCAATGAGCAGTTCTTC
J: TRBJ2-6; V: TRBV7-2; size: few; D: NA; CDR3: CASSPRGPGANVLTF; DNA: TGTGCCAGCAGTCCCAGGGGTCCTGGGGCCAACGTCCTGACTTTC
J: TRBJ2-7; V: TRBV2; size: NA; D: TRBD2; CDR3: CASMGLAGAYEQYF; DNA: TGTGCCAGCATGGGACTAGCGGGAGCCTACGAGCAGTACTTC
J: TRBJ2-2; V: TRBV11-2; size: few; D: NA; CDR3: CASSLVGWNTGELFF; DNA: TGTGCCAGCAGCTTAGTAGGGTGGAACACCGGGGAGCTGTTTTTT
J: TRBJ2-1; V: TRBV3-1; size: few; D: TRBD2; CDR3: CASSQVLLAGDNEQFF; DNA: TGTGCCAGCAGCCAAGTACTACTAGCGGGAGACAATGAGCAGTTCTTC
J: TRBJ2-7; V: TRBV6-5; size: few; D: NA; CDR3: CASRLDAGSYEQYF; DNA: TGTGCCAGCAGACTCGACGCGGGATCTTACGAGCAGTACTTC
J: TRBJ2-3; V: TRBV7-2; size: few; D: NA; CDR3: CASSLVGGEDTQYF; DNA: TGTGCCAGCAGCTTAGTTGGGGGAGAAGATACGCAGTATTTT
J: TRBJ1-3; V: TRBV28; size: few; D: NA; CDR3: CASSFRGNTIYF; DNA: TGTGCCAGCAGTTTTAGGGGAAACACCATATATTTT
J: TRBJ2-7; V: TRBV12-3/TRBV12-4; size: few; D: TRBD1; CDR3: CASKTTGPSPYEQYF; DNA: TGTGCCAGCAAAACGACAGGGCCGAGTCCTTACGAGCAGTACTTC
J: TRBJ2-3; V: TRBV15; size: NA; D: NA; CDR3: CATSRDQPRTRSGGTDTQYF; DNA: TGTGCCACCAGCAGAGATCAGCCTAGAACACGGAGTGGGGGCACAGATACGCAGTATTTT
J: TRBJ2-2; V: TRBV15; size: few; D: NA; CDR3: CATSSPNRGVVNTGELFF; DNA: TGTGCCACCAGCAGCCCCAATAGGGGAGTAGTGAACACCGGGGAGCTGTTTTTT
J: TRBJ2-7; V: TRBV11-3; size: NA; D: TRBD2; CDR3: CASSLTSGGSEQYF; DNA: TGTGCCAGCAGCTTGACTAGCGGAGGGTCCGAGCAGTACTTC
J: TRBJ2-1; V: TRBV5-1; size: few; D: NA; CDR3: CASDPGVLGEQFF; DNA: TGCGCCAGCGACCCGGGGGTCCTCGGTGAGCAGTTCTTC
J: TRBJ2-7; V: TRBV12-3/TRBV12-4; size: NA; D: TRBD1; CDR3: CASSSRTGGTGAAPYEQYF; DNA: TGTGCCAGCAGTTCCCGGACAGGGGGAACGGGGGCGGCCCCCTACGAGCAGTACTTC
J: TRBJ1-5; V: TRBV7-2; size: few; D: NA; CDR3: CASSIGVGQPQHF; DNA: TGTGCCAGCAGCATTGGGGTCGGACAGCCCCAGCATTTT
J: TRBJ2-2; V: TRBV20-1; size: few; D: TRBD2; CDR3: CSGAAGENTGELFF; DNA: TGCAGCGGGGCGGCGGGGGAGAACACCGGGGAGCTGTTTTTT
J: TRBJ1-2; V: TRBV6-5; size: NA; D: NA; CDR3: CASSSVSYGYTF; DNA: TGTGCCAGCAGTTCGGTCAGCTATGGCTACACCTTC
J: TRBJ2-7; V: TRBV6-5; size: many; D: NA; CDR3: CASSDGAGKYF; DNA: TGTGCCAGCAGTGATGGCGCAGGCAAGTACTTC
J: TRBJ2-1; V: TRBV15; size: NA; D: NA; CDR3: CATSRERYNEQFF; DNA: TGTGCCACCAGCAGAGAAAGGTACAATGAGCAGTTCTTC
J: TRBJ2-7; V: TRBV4-2; size: few; D: NA; CDR3: CASSRGQSKLAEQYF; DNA: TGTGCCAGCAGCCGAGGACAGTCCAAGTTAGCCGAGCAGTACTTC
J: TRBJ2-7; V: TRBV7-2; size: few; D: TRBD2; CDR3: CASSPTSGETYEQYF; DNA: TGTGCCAGCAGCCCGACTAGCGGGGAGACCTACGAGCAGTACTTC
J: TRBJ2-7; V: TRBV28; size: few; D: TRBD2; CDR3: CASRRESYEQYF; DNA: TGTGCCAGCAGGCGGGAGTCCTACGAGCAGTACTTC
J: TRBJ2-3; V: TRBV20-1; size: NA; D: TRBD2; CDR3: CSAPGTSGRTGTDTQYF; DNA: TGCAGTGCCCCCGGGACTAGCGGGAGGACTGGCACAGATACGCAGTATTTT
J: TRBJ1-2; V: TRBV20-1; size: few; D: NA; CDR3: CSAMAGTNGYTF; DNA: TGCAGTGCTATGGCAGGAACTAATGGCTACACCTTC
J: TRBJ2-1; V: TRBV14; size: many; D: TRBD2; CDR3: CASSPRLADEQFF; DNA: TGTGCCAGCAGCCCCCGACTAGCGGATGAGCAGTTCTTC
J: TRBJ2-5; V: TRBV20-1; size: NA; D: TRBD2; CDR3: CSARLRAGGETQYF; DNA: TGCAGTGCTAGGTTAAGAGCGGGAGGAGAGACCCAGTACTTC
J: TRBJ2-7; V: TRBV2; size: NA; D: TRBD1; CDR3: CASSEDRTGGSYEQYF; DNA: TGTGCCAGCAGTGAAGATCGGACAGGGGGATCCTACGAGCAGTACTTC
J: TRBJ2-7; V: TRBV20-1; size: NA; D: TRBD1; CDR3: CSARVDRDRVYEQYF; DNA: TGCAGTGCTAGAGTAGATAGGGACAGGGTGTACGAGCAGTACTTC